The 16 T cell receptor beta chains reported below all come from one sample, sequenced in a study of beta chain features in type 1 diabetes. Expressed TCRB transcripts were sequenced because the entire RNA isolate underwent reverse transcription. Sequencing was performed with immunoSEQ multiplex PCR; in TCRdb, only in-frame clones are kept and a portion is missing. Here the sample spans 150,000 to 200,000 clones, roughly 63% being singletons. No antigen is known for these receptors. Study-level findings and limits: Significant though moderate, a shortening of TCRB CDR3s appeared in all four CD4+ subsets of Type 1 diabetes patients.

The sequenced sample consisted of naive CD4+ T cells from blood. The receptors here all came from a man aged 30 to 45 with type 1 diabetes.

The gene calls are TRBV25-1 and TRBJ2-7; TRBD1 is a possible D gene (6 bases). CDR1 is MGHDK and CDR2 is SYGVNS in the germline V gene. The CDR3 loop spans 17 amino acids. Trimming took off 3 bases at V and 4 bases at J, with 22 bases between the two ends. In DNA, the CDR3 is TGTGCCAGCAGTGACCTAAGCTCGGACAGCGCCTCGTACGAGCAGTACTTC. It codes for CASSDLSSDSASYEQYF.

This sequence joins TRBV7-2 and TRBJ1-3; D unclear. The V gene lost 5 bases and the J gene lost 4 bases, with 9 bases spanning the gap. This CDR3 contains 13 residues. Germline V gene sequence: CDR1 SGHTA, CDR2 FQGNSA. The CDR3 reads CASSRASGNTIYF. The CDR3 DNA is TGTGCCAGCAGCAGGGCGTCAGGAAACACCATATATTTT.

The chain employs TRBV18 and TRBJ1-1; D remains ambiguous. The germline gives CDR1 KGHSH, CDR2 LQKENI. The V end lost 2 bases, the J end lost 2 bases, and 9 bases lay between the germline ends. This CDR3 is built from 14 residues. The CDR3 region is CASSPVGTNTEAFF. CDR3 nucleotides: TGTGCCAGCTCACCAGTCGGCACCAACACTGAAGCTTTCTTT.

This chain uses TRBV9 with TRBJ2-1; no firm D call. The germline V gene encodes CDR1 SGDLS and CDR2 YYNGEE. This CDR3 has 14 amino acids. V was pared by 2 bases and J by 6 bases, with 12 bases between. CDR3 DNA sequence: TGTGCCAGCAGCGTCCTTGACGGCTCCAATGAGCAGTTCTTC. Translating gives CASSVLDGSNEQFF. Drawing the rest from reference TRBV9 and TRBJ2-1, the complete variable domain is DSGVTQTPKHLITATGQRVTLRCSPRSGDLSVYWYQQSLDQGLQFLIQYYNGEERAKGNILERFSAQQFPDLHSELNLSSLELGDSALYFCASSVLDGSNEQFFGPGTRLTVL.

V gene TRBV28 combines with J gene TRBJ2-1; TRBD1 agrees at 7 bases. The CDR3 has 16 amino acids. The J segment lost 4 bases and the V segment lost 4 bases, leaving 10 bases of the junction unmatched. Germline assignment: CDR1 MDHEN and CDR2 SYDVKM. The CDR3 reads CASSSPETGQYNEQFF. Here the CDR3 DNA reads TGTGCCAGCAGTTCCCCCGAGACAGGGCAATACAATGAGCAGTTCTTC.

With respect to this clone: This same CDR3 is encoded by further DNA sequences in the sample. This chain connects TRBV30 to TRBJ1-1; D ambiguous. Germline-derived CDR1 and CDR2 are GTSNPN and SVGIG (reference sequence). V gave up 2 bases and J gave up 1 base, with 2 bases separating them. CDR3 length equals 11 residues. CDR3 residues: CAWSTNTEAFF. Written as DNA, the CDR3 is TGTGCCTGGAGTACGAACACTGAAGCTTTCTTT.

The chain couples TRBV14 to TRBJ1-1; D possibly corresponds to TRBD1 (6 bases). The length of the CDR3 is 14 residues. Per germline, CDR1 SGHDN and CDR2 FVKESK. Trimming took off 10 bases at V and 1 base at J, with 16 bases between the two ends. This CDR3 is CATSYGQQNTEAFF. The CDR3 DNA sequence: TGTGCCACCTCGTACGGACAGCAGAACACTGAAGCTTTCTTT. The whole variable domain, remainder taken from reference TRBV14 and TRBJ1-1, is EAGVTQFPSHSVIEKGQTVTLRCDPISGHDNLYWYRRVMGKEIKFLLHFVKESKQDESGMPNNRFLAERTGGTYSTLKVQPAELEDSGVYFCATSYGQQNTEAFFGQGTRLTVV.

This sequence joins TRBV29-1 and TRBJ2-3; D unresolved. CDR1 is SQVTM, CDR2 ANQGSEA, per germline. The CDR3 has 11 amino acids. Deletions cut 3 bases from V and 11 bases from J, with 12 bases between. CDR3 sequence reads: CSVESSGGQYF. The CDR3, as DNA: TGCAGCGTTGAGAGTTCTGGTGGGCAGTATTTT.

V gene TRBV7-9 combines with J gene TRBJ2-3; a possible D gene is TRBD2 (6 bases). Germline V gene data show CDR1 as SEHNR and CDR2 as FQNEAQ (reference sequence). V lost 2 bases, J lost 2 bases, and 14 bases lay in between. The CDR3 length is 16 residues. In DNA, the CDR3 is TGTGCCAGCAGCTTACTAGCGCCGACTAACACAGATACGCAGTATTTT. Translated, it gives CASSLLAPTNTDTQYF.

CDR3 DNA sequence: TGTGCCAGCAGCGTAGGTCTGCCAGGGGCCTACCAAGAGACCCAGTACTTC. Amino acids: CASSVGLPGAYQETQYF. J is TRBJ2-5 and V is TRBV9; perhaps TRBD1 as D (6 bases). Germline V lookup: CDR1 SGDLS, CDR2 YYNGEE. CDR3 size: 17 residues. V gave up 0 bases and J gave up 0 bases, with 15 bases separating them.

The chain couples TRBV30 to TRBJ2-7; no definite D call. The CDR3 sequence is 12 residues long. Deletions cut 2 bases from V and 7 bases from J, with 12 bases between. CDR1 is GTSNPN and CDR2 is SVGIG in the germline V gene (reference sequence). CDR3 DNA sequence: TGTGCCTGGAGTAACCCCCGCACGGAGCAGTACTTC. Translation: CAWSNPRTEQYF.

This clone was counted a single time. The CDR3, as DNA: TGTGCCAGCAGTGACAGGGGGCTCGGATACGAGCAGTACTTC. Translating it yields CASSDRGLGYEQYF. This chain joins TRBV6-5 and TRBJ2-7; 10 nucleotides agree with TRBD1. The J segment lost 4 bases and the V segment lost 5 bases, leaving 5 bases of the junction unmatched. CDR1 MNHEY and CDR2 SVGAGI come from the germline V gene. The CDR3 totals 14 residues.

This clone was counted once. DNA of the CDR3: TGTGCCAGCTCACGCGACGGATTAAACATTCAGTACTTC. Encoded protein: CASSRDGLNIQYF. The chain combines TRBV18 with TRBJ2-4; unclear D gene. CDR1 and CDR2 from the germline V gene are KGHSH and LQKENI. The CDR3 covers 13 residues. The ends were cut back, 4 bases at V and 6 bases at J, with 10 bases in the middle. The full variable domain, rest sourced from reference TRBV18 and TRBJ2-4, is NAGVMQNPRHLVRRRGQEARLRCSPMKGHSHVYWYRQLPEEGLKFMVYLQKENIIDESGMPKERFSAEFPKEGPSILRIQQVVRGDSAAYFCASSRDGLNIQYFGAGTRLSVL.

This chain joins TRBV5-4 and TRBJ2-5, with D perhaps matching TRBD1 (6 bases). The germline V gene encodes CDR1 SGHNT and CDR2 YYREEE (reference sequence). Between the trimmed V and J ends, which lost 0 bases and 4 bases, there was a span of 13 bases. The CDR3 runs to 15 residues. DNA of the CDR3: TGTGCCAGCAGCTTGGAATGGGGGCTGGGAGAGACCCAGTACTTC. Amino acid sequence: CASSLEWGLGETQYF.

This sequence joins TRBV4-3 and TRBJ1-4; possible D gene TRBD1, 5 bases. Trimming removed 0 bases at V and 3 bases at J, with 17 bases between. The CDR3 runs to 18 residues. Germline values: CDR1 LGHNA, CDR2 YSLEER. The CDR3 sequence: CASSQDRPGLISNEKLFF. The CDR3, as DNA: TGCGCCAGCAGCCAAGACCGCCCGGGGCTAATTTCTAATGAAAAACTGTTTTTT.

The V call is TRBV29-1, the J call TRBJ2-7; unclear D gene. The CDR3 length is 12 residues. V lost 4 bases to trimming and J lost 0 bases, with 7 bases between them. Germline values: CDR1 SQVTM, CDR2 ANQGSEA. CDR3 DNA: TGCAGCGTTGTGCGCAGCTCCTACGAGCAGTACTTC. This sequence encodes CSVVRSSYEQYF.